The 16 T cell receptor beta chains below all came from one sample that was sequenced in a study of blood T cell repertoires in COVID-19. Sequencing used immunoSEQ multiplex PCR; TCRdb keeps in-frame clones, though not all of them. Among 30,000 to 35,000 clones listed, approximately 87% were seen once. The sample was peripheral blood. These receptors all come from a man older than 75 with active COVID-19.

The chain joins TRBV5-5 to TRBJ2-7; 12 bases are shared with TRBD2. Germline V gene sequence: CDR1 SGHKS, CDR2 YYEKEE (reference sequence). The CDR3 loop spans 15 amino acids. The J segment lost 2 bases and the V segment lost 4 bases, leaving 4 bases of the junction unmatched. The chain's CDR3 is CASSKRLAGAYEQYF. The DNA of the CDR3 is TGTGCCAGCAGCAAAAGACTAGCGGGAGCCTACGAGCAGTACTTC.

The table lists this clone with a count of one. The chain carries TRBV10-3 and TRBJ1-1; D uncertain. The CDR3 totals 9 residues. Per the germline V gene, CDR1 is ENHRY and CDR2 is SYGVKD. Between the trimmed V and J ends, which lost 8 bases and 7 bases, there was a span of 5 bases. This CDR3 is CAIRGEAFF. As DNA, the CDR3 is TGTGCCATCCGAGGTGAAGCTTTCTTT.

The chain joins TRBV6-5 to TRBJ1-5, with D tentatively TRBD1 (6 bases). V lost 7 bases and J 7 bases, leaving 20 bases between the germline ends. There are 15 residues in the CDR3. Looked up from germline, CDR1 is MNHEY and CDR2 is SVGAGI. The CDR3 bases are TGTGCCAGCAAGGAACAGGGTAGTCTACAACAGCCCCAGCATTTT. This encodes CASKEQGSLQQPQHF.

The V and J genes are TRBV12-1 and TRBJ1-5; the table names TRBD1, a call not compared with the DNA. TRBV12-1 is reported as a pseudogene. The CDR3 runs to 21 residues. CDR3 region: CASSFRTGRPPGSETGQPQHF. In DNA form, the CDR3 reads TGTGCCAGCAGCTTTCGGACAGGACGGCCCCCGGGCTCTGAAACGGGGCAGCCCCAGCATTTT.

V gene TRBV20-1 combines with J gene TRBJ2-2; 11 bases are a match to TRBD2. J gave up 5 bases and V 3 bases, and 5 bases lay outside the gene matches. Germline lookup yields CDR1 DFQATT and CDR2 SNEGSKA (reference sequence). The CDR3 extends over 15 amino acids. DNA of the CDR3: TGCAGTGCTAGTCTAGCGGGAGGCCGAACCGGGGAGCTGTTTTTT. This gives the protein CSASLAGGRTGELFF.

This chain connects TRBV11-3 to TRBJ2-1; TRBD1 agrees at 7 bases. V was clipped by 5 bases and J by 0 bases; unmatched bases: 7. In germline, CDR1 is SGHNT, CDR2 YENEEA. The CDR3 loop spans 16 amino acids. CDR3 nucleotide sequence: TGTGCCAGCAGCCTGAAGACAGGGCTCTCCTACAATGAGCAGTTCTTC. Translated: CASSLKTGLSYNEQFF. Full variable domain (remainder filled in from reference TRBV11-3 and TRBJ2-1): EAGVVQSPRYKIIEKKQPVAFWCNPISGHNTLYWYLQNLGQGPELLIRYENEEAVDDSQLPKDRFSAERLKGVDSTLKIQPAELGDSAVYLCASSLKTGLSYNEQFFGPGTRLTVL.

The chain combines TRBV19 with TRBJ1-4; 7 nucleotides line up with TRBD1. V shed 4 bases, J shed 8 bases, and the junction held 4 bases outside the gene matches. Germline CDR1 is LNHDA and CDR2 is SQIVND (reference sequence). This CDR3 has 13 residues. This CDR3 reads CASSKDRTEKLFF. In DNA form, the CDR3 reads TGTGCCAGTAGTAAGGACAGGACCGAAAAACTGTTTTTT. Filled out from reference TRBV19 and TRBJ1-4, the complete variable domain reads DGGITQSPKYLFRKEGQNVTLSCEQNLNHDAMYWYRQDPGQGLRLIYYSQIVNDFQKGDIAEGYSVSREKKESFPLTVTSAQKNPTAFYLCASSKDRTEKLFFGSGTQLSVL.

By sample share, this clone is medium-sized (0.01 to 0.1%). CDR3 protein: CASSLQPAGGNSPLHF. CDR3 in DNA: TGTGCCAGCAGCCTACAACCGGCAGGGGGGAATTCACCCCTCCACTTT. This chain connects TRBV7-8 to TRBJ1-6; TRBD1 agrees at 7 bases. V shed 5 bases and J 7 bases; nucleotides not matched to a gene: 11. This CDR3 is built from 16 residues. Germline loops: CDR1 SGHVS, CDR2 FQNEAQ. Supplemented by reference TRBV7-8 and TRBJ1-6, the full variable domain reads GAGVSQSPRYKVAKRGQDVALRCDPISGHVSLFWYQQALGQGPEFLTYFQNEAQLDKSGLPSDRFFAERPEGSVSTLKIQRTQQEDSAVYLCASSLQPAGGNSPLHFGNGTRLTVT.

This chain joins TRBV3-1 (or the pseudogene TRBV3-2) and TRBJ2-7; D is ambiguous. The germline V gene has CDR1 LGHDT and CDR2 YNNKEL (reference sequence). This CDR3 contains 12 residues. Trimming took off 0 bases at V and 4 bases at J, with 4 bases between the two ends. CDR3 sequence (DNA): TGTGCCAGCAGCCAAGATATTTACGAGCAGTACTTC. Amino acid sequence: CASSQDIYEQYF.

The V gene is TRBV3-1 (or the pseudogene TRBV3-2), the J gene TRBJ2-4; D possibly corresponds to TRBD2 (6 bases). The CDR3 consists of 15 residues. Germline V lookup: CDR1 LGHDT, CDR2 YNNKEL (reference sequence). Trimming left V 2 bases short and J 1 base short, with 9 bases between. CDR3 sequence reads: CASSQLGGAKNIQYF. CDR3 nucleotides: TGTGCCAGCAGCCAACTAGGAGGGGCCAAAAACATTCAGTACTTC.

The CDR3 DNA sequence: TGTGCCAGCAGCTTAGATCTCGGGGAGCGGGAGACCCAGTACTTC. Its translation is CASSLDLGERETQYF. The chain combines TRBV7-9 with TRBJ2-5; TRBD2 might be the D (5 bases). CDR3 length: 15 amino acids. The V gene lost 1 base and the J gene lost 5 bases, with 14 bases spanning the gap. Germline CDR1 is SEHNR and CDR2 is FQNEAQ (reference sequence).

V gene TRBV19 combines with J gene TRBJ2-5, with D unclear. V was shortened by 4 bases and J by 5 bases, with 11 bases between the two germline ends. The CDR3 consists of 13 residues. Germline loops: CDR1 LNHDA, CDR2 SQIVND (reference sequence). The CDR3 sequence is CASSNFQRETQYF. DNA for the CDR3: TGTGCCAGTAGTAATTTTCAACGGGAGACCCAGTACTTC.

The chain has TRBV18 and TRBJ1-5, with TRBD1 matching over 7 bases. After removal of 3 bases from V and 4 bases from J, the junction contained 3 bases not matched to a gene. This CDR3 contains 14 residues. Germline lookup yields CDR1 KGHSH and CDR2 LQKENI. Here the CDR3 DNA reads TGTGCCAGCTCACCGGCGGGACAGAATCAGCCCCAGCATTTT. Translated: CASSPAGQNQPQHF.

This clone was seen only once. V usage is TRBV5-1 and J usage is TRBJ2-2, with 12 nucleotides matching TRBD2. Germline CDR1 reads SGHRS; CDR2 reads YFSETQ. Unmatched junction bases numbered 7, after V lost 1 base and J lost 6 bases. The CDR3 is made up of 17 amino acids. The CDR3 sequence is CASSLYLAGGSAGELFF. CDR3 bases: TGCGCCAGCAGCTTGTACCTAGCGGGAGGGTCGGCCGGGGAGCTGTTTTTT.

The rearrangement links TRBV7-2 to TRBJ1-1, with 7 positions matching TRBD1. The germline V gene encodes CDR1 SGHTA and CDR2 FQGNSA. With V trimmed by 8 bases and J by 1 base, 7 bases remained unmatched. The CDR3 is 14 residues long. The CDR3 sequence is CASQKGTANTEAFF. The CDR3 DNA reads TGTGCCAGCCAAAAAGGGACAGCGAACACTGAAGCTTTCTTT.

The J gene is TRBJ2-6, the V gene TRBV14; D is ambiguous. In germline, CDR1 is SGHDN, CDR2 FVKESK. Trimming stripped 0 bases from V and 1 base from J, with 16 bases between. This CDR3 comprises 19 residues. The CDR3 bases are TGTGCCAGCAGCCAAGAAACGTGGAAGAGGTCATCTGGGGCCAACGTCCTGACTTTC. Its protein product is CASSQETWKRSSGANVLTF.